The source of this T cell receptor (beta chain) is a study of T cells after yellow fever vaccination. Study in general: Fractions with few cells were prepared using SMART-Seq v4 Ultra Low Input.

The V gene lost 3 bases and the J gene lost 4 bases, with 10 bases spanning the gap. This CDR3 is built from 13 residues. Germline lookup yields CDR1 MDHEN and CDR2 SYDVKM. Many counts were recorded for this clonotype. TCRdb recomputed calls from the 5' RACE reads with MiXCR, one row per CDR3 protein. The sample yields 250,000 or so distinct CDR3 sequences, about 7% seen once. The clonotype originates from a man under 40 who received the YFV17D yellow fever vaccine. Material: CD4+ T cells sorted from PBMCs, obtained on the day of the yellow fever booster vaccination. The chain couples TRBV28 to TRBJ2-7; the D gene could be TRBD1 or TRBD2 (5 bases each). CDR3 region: CASSLGPPYEQYF. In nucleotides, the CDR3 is TGTGCCAGCAGTTTGGGACCACCTTACGAGCAGTACTTC.